This T cell receptor beta chain was captured by sequencing in a study of cytomegalovirus exposure and HLA in healthy donors. Study details: T cells numbering about 179 million yielded more than 95 million unique TCR beta sequences in an earlier analysis.

PCR amplification relied on 60 Vbeta primers (plus 13 Jbeta primers). How the authors handled the data: Later reanalysis found roughly 80 million unique TCR beta chains, around 10 million of them shared. Assay: immunoSEQ multiplex PCR; the TCRdb copy retains only in-frame clones and omits some. V and J calls and clone size come straight from that table; D and trimming were deduced from the DNA. This sample yields about 160,000 clones, of which almost 80% are seen a single time; under 1.5% belongs to the top ten. The CDR3 is made up of 16 amino acids. V trimming: 3 bases; J trimming: 4 bases; junction bases outside the gene matches: 10. Germline V gene sequence: CDR1 SGDLS, CDR2 YYNGEE. Of note for this clone: Antigen: not known.

The study, taken as a whole, reports: According to the study, 150 to 200 TCR beta chains were cytomegalovirus-associated. As a later analysis revealed, most CMV-associated TCR beta chains appeared HLA-restricted.

The sequenced sample consisted of PBMCs. This TCR came from a man aged 25-40 years in good health and CMV-seronegative. The genes are TRBV9 and TRBJ2-7; the match to TRBD2 covers 10 bases. CDR3 sequence (DNA): TGTGCCAGCAGCGAGGGCTCACTAGCGGGGAGATACGAGCAGTACTTC. It is translated as CASSEGSLAGRYEQYF.